A selection of T cell receptor beta chains follows, all from one sample in a study of OX40 agonist ivuxolimab in advanced cancers. TCRdb keeps only in-frame clones here, not all; method: immunoSEQ multiplex PCR. This table holds about 50,000 clones, approximately 86% found once. Sequencing used CD4+ or CD8+ T cells sorted from blood, obtained in a trial of the OX40 agonist ivuxolimab. Receptor source: an adult with an advanced solid tumor such as melanoma, head and neck, liver or kidney cancer. The CDR3 runs from the conserved cysteine through the conserved F or W. The order of the fields is V gene, J gene, clone size, D gene, CDR3 protein, CDR3 DNA. D genes are given only for firm matches. Expanded clones get a size class; other rows say once, few or many, or leave the size out.

>TRBV19|TRBJ1-2|NA|NA
CASSPPAPYGYTF
TGTGCCAGTAGCCCCCCGGCCCCCTATGGCTACACCTTC
>TRBV12-5|TRBJ2-3|NA|NA
CASGLVNSGVGQKGTDTQYF
TGTGCTAGTGGTTTGGTAAATTCGGGGGTAGGCCAAAAGGGCACAGATACGCAGTATTTT
>TRBV7-6|TRBJ1-1|NA|NA
CASSFMGSEAFF
TGTGCCAGCAGCTTCATGGGTTCTGAAGCTTTCTTT
>TRBV6-4|TRBJ2-2|NA|NA
CASSQWGNTGELFF
TGTGCCAGCAGCCAGTGGGGAAACACCGGGGAGCTGTTTTTT
>TRBV6-6|TRBJ1-1|once|NA
CASSYGDPNTEAFF
TGTGCCAGCAGTTACGGGGATCCCAACACTGAAGCTTTCTTT
>TRBV7-8|TRBJ2-3|once|NA
CASSLAGGDTQYF
TGTGCCAGCAGCTTAGCAGGGGGAGATACGCAGTATTTT
>TRBV5-1|TRBJ2-7|NA|TRBD2
CASSPKLGLAVEQYF
TGCGCCAGCAGCCCCAAGCTGGGACTAGCGGTCGAGCAGTACTTC
>TRBV11-2|TRBJ2-1|NA|NA
CASINSGDEQFF
TGTGCCAGCATCAACTCTGGGGATGAGCAGTTCTTC
>TRBV11-2|TRBJ1-1|NA|NA
CASSLGESWVDTEAFF
TGTGCCAGCAGCTTAGGCGAATCTTGGGTGGACACTGAAGCTTTCTTT
>TRBV27|TRBJ1-1|NA|NA
CASSRTTNTEAFF
TGTGCCAGCAGTAGGACGACGAACACTGAAGCTTTCTTT